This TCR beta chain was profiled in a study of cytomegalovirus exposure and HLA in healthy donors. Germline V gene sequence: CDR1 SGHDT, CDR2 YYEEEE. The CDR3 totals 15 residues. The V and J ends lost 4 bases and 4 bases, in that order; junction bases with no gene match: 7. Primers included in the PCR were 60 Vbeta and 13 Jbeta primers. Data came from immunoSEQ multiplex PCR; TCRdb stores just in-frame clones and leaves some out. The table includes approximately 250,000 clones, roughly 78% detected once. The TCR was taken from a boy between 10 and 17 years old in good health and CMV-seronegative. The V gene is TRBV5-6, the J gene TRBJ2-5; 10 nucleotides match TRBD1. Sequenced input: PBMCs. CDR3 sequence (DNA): TGTGCCAGCAGCATGGGACAGGGGTGGGTAGAGACCCAGTACTTC. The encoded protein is CASSMGQGWVETQYF.